This T cell receptor (beta chain) appears in the sequencing data of a study of blood T cell repertoires in COVID-19. Per the original methods: Reference gene primers were amplified, and this amplification served to estimate nucleated cell counts. Libraries were prepared by immunoSEQ multiplex PCR; TCRdb keeps only in-frame clonotypes and omits some of them. The V and J calls and clone size come from that table; D and trimming were worked out from the DNA. The sample contains nearly 110,000 clones, 75% to 85% of which appear only once. The source material was peripheral blood. The receptor was isolated from a man at least 80 years old with COVID-19, enrolled during active disease.

CDR3 amino acids: CASSPIQGGEQYF. The DNA for the CDR3 is TGTGCCAGCTCCCCGATCCAGGGAGGGGAGCAGTACTTC. The chain uses TRBV2 and TRBJ2-7, with TRBD2 matching 7 bases. J lost 7 bases, V lost 8 bases, and 11 bases had no gene match. The CDR3 consists of 13 residues. CDR1 is SNHLY, CDR2 FYNNEI, per germline.